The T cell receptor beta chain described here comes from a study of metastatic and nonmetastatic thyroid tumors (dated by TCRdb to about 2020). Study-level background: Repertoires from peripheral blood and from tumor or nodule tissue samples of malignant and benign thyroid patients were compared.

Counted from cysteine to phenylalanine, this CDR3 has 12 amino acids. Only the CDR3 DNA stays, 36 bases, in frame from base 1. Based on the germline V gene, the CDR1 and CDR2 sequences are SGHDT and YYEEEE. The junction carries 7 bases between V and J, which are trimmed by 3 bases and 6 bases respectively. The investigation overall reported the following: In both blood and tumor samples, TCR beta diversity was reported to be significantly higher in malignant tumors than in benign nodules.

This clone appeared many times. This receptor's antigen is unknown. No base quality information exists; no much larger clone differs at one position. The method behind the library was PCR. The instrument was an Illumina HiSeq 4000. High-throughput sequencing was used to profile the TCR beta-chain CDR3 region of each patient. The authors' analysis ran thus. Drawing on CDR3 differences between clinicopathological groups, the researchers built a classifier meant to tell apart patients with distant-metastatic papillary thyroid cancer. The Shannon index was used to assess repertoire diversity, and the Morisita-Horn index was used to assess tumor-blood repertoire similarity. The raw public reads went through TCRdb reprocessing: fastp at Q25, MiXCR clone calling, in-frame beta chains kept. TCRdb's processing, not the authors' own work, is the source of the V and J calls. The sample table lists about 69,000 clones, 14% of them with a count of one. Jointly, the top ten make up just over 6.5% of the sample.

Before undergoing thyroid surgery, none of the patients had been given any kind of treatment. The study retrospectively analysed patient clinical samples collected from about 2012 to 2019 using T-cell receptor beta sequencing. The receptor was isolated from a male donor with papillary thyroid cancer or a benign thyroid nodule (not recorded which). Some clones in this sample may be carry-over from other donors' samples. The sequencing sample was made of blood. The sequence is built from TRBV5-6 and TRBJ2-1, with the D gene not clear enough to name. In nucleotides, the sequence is TGTGCCAGCAGCTCGGTGGCCAATGAGCAGTTCTTC. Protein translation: CASSSVANEQFF. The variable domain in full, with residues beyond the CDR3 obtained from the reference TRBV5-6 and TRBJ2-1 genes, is DAGVTQSPTHLIKTRGQQVTLRCSPKSGHDTVSWYQQALGQGPQFIFQYYEEEERQRGNFPDRFSGHQFPNYSSELNVNALLLGDSALYLCASSSVANEQFFGPGTRLTVL.